The 8 T cell receptor beta chains below all came from one sample that was sequenced in a study of brain T cells in children with intractable seizures. Sequencing used immunoSEQ multiplex PCR; TCRdb keeps in-frame clones, though not all of them. The data hold about 120,000 clones, with approximately 94% observed a single time. The specimen comprised peripheral blood, sampled at surgery. Receptors originate from a boy in the first two years of life with hemimegalencephaly and intractable seizures.

The V and J genes are TRBV5-1 and TRBJ2-3; 8 bases map to TRBD1. The CDR3 contains 16 residues. Trimming took 4 bases from V and 3 from J; bases not matched to a gene: 10. Germline V gene data show CDR1 as SGHRS and CDR2 as YFSETQ. CDR3 bases: TGCGCCAGCAGCAGGGACAGGATCGGAGGGACAGATACGCAGTATTTT. It codes for CASSRDRIGGTDTQYF.

J is TRBJ2-2 and V is TRBV27, with D possibly being TRBD2 (5 bases). Germline assignment: CDR1 MNHEY and CDR2 SMNVEV (reference sequence). The CDR3 has 17 amino acids. Trimming removed 6 bases at V and 4 bases at J, with 21 bases between. The CDR3 DNA reads as TGTGCCAGCAGCCCGACCTGGACTTGGCGGTTCACCGGGGAGCTGTTTTTT. This encodes CASSPTWTWRFTGELFF.

The V call is TRBV11-2, the J call TRBJ2-7; 9 bases map to TRBD2. Germline CDR1 is SGHAT and CDR2 is FQNNGV. CDR3 length: 17 amino acids. The junction had 11 bases not matched to a gene; V was cut back by 5 bases and J by 0 bases. In DNA, the CDR3 is TGTGCCAGCAGCCAAGGTCGCCTAGCGGGACTCTCCTACGAGCAGTACTTC. It translates to CASSQGRLAGLSYEQYF.

In its sample, this clone was seen a few times. The rearrangement links TRBV5-1 to TRBJ2-7; 8 bases align to TRBD2. Germline V gene data show CDR1 as SGHRS and CDR2 as YFSETQ. CDR3 length: 15 residues. V was pared by 6 bases and J by 7 bases, with 15 bases of the junction left unmatched. The CDR3 protein is CASMAVAGPLMEQYF. For the CDR3, the DNA is TGCGCCAGCATGGCAGTAGCGGGACCCCTTATGGAGCAGTACTTC.

The genes are TRBV5-1 and TRBJ2-5; the D is unclear. The CDR3 has 14 residues. The V and J ends lost 0 bases and 1 base respectively, with 7 bases between them. Germline CDR1 reads SGHRS; CDR2 reads YFSETQ. The CDR3 nucleotides read TGCGCCAGCAGCTTGGCGGAGACCCAAGAGACCCAGTACTTC. Protein: CASSLAETQETQYF.

The chain has TRBV5-1 and TRBJ2-3; TRBD2 aligns across 9 bases. Germline CDR1 reads SGHRS; CDR2 reads YFSETQ. There are 13 residues in the CDR3. V dropped 8 bases and J dropped 3; count of bases not matched to a gene: 4. CDR3 in DNA: TGCGCCAGTGGAGGACTAGCGACAGATACGCAGTATTTT. It codes for CASGGLATDTQYF.

The chain is built from TRBV29-1 and TRBJ2-7; no firm D call. Germline V lookup: CDR1 SQVTM, CDR2 ANQGSEA. The CDR3 is 15 amino acids. V was pared by 7 bases and J by 1 base, with 20 bases between. The CDR3: CSATPSEIPSYEQYF. The CDR3, as DNA: TGCAGCGCAACTCCTTCCGAAATACCGTCCTACGAGCAGTACTTC.

The CDR3 reads CASSLIRYEQYF. DNA for the CDR3: TGTGCCAGCAGCTTAATCCGCTACGAGCAGTACTTC. The J gene is TRBJ2-7, the V gene TRBV7-2; D not certain. The V gene's germline CDR1 is SGHTA and CDR2 FQGNSA. Trimming removed 2 bases at V and 3 bases at J, with 5 bases between. The CDR3 totals 12 residues.